This T cell receptor (beta chain) derives from a study of blood T cell repertoires in COVID-19. V lost 0 bases and J lost 3; bases outside the gene matches: 11. Germline values: CDR1 SGHTS, CDR2 YDEGEE. There are 17 residues in the CDR3. In the authors' methods: Amplification of reference gene primers was used by the study to estimate nucleated cell counts. The data were produced by immunoSEQ multiplex PCR, yet TCRdb's version contains in-frame clones alone and is incomplete. V and J calls and clone size are copied from that table; D and trimming were computed from the DNA. The repertoire holds under 200,000 clones, less than 85% seen once, with 12% in the top ten. Which cohort a participant joined came from the clinical history participants gave.

Sample: PBMCs or T cells enriched from blood (not recorded which). The gene calls are TRBV5-8 and TRBJ2-7; 8 positions match TRBD1. This TCR was sampled from a man aged 45-60 years who had recovered from COVID-19. This CDR3 reads CASSLGPRDRSLYEQYF. Written as DNA, the CDR3 is TGTGCCAGCAGCTTGGGCCCCCGGGACAGGAGCCTCTACGAGCAGTACTTC.